This entry features one T cell receptor (beta chain) sequence. Its matching antigen is unknown. These data belong to a study of cytomegalovirus exposure and HLA in healthy donors. Germline V gives CDR1 SNHLY, CDR2 FYNNEI. V gave up 6 bases and J gave up 6 bases, with 15 bases separating them. CDR3 length equals 14 residues. Whereas donors were nominally healthy upon sampling, unrecorded immune exposures were probable. Study-wide findings and caveats: An analysis that was carried out later associated some 17,000 TCR beta sequences with HLA alleles at 0.05 false discovery rate. Common viral pathogens seemed to be connected with several of the most significant clusters, according to a later analysis. TCR beta chains numbering some 160 were designated cytomegalovirus-associated.

PCR primers comprised 60 Vbeta and 13 Jbeta primers. Clones were sequenced by immunoSEQ multiplex PCR, and TCRdb holds only the in-frame ones, with some missing. The data contain 150,000 to 200,000 clones, roughly 87% of them seen just once; the ten biggest clones take up about 0.23%. This clonotype was sampled from a girl under three years old in good health and CMV-seronegative. The material sequenced was PBMCs. This chain joins TRBV2 and TRBJ2-1, with D tentatively TRBD1 (6 bases). For the CDR3, the DNA is TGTGCCAGCAGCCTACAGGGAACGTTCAATGAGCAGTTCTTC. This translates into CASSLQGTFNEQFF.